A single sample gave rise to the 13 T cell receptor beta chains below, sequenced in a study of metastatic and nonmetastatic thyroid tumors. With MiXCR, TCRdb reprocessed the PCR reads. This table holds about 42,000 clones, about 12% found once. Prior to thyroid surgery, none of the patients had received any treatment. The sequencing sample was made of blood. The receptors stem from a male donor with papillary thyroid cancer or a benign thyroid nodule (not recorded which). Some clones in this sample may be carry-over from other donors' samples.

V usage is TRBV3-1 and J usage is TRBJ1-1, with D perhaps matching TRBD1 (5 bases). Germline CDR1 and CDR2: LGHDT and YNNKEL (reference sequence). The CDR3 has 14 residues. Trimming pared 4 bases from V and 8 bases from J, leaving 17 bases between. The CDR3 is CASSLREGPLEAFF. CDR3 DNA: TGTGCCAGCAGCCTAAGGGAGGGACCCTTGGAAGCTTTCTTT.

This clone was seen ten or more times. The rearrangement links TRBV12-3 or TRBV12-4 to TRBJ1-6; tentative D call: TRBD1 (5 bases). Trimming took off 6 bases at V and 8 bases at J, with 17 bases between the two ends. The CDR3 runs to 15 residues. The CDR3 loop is CASSRLGTEDSPLHF. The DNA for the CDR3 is TGTGCCAGCAGCCGACTAGGGACGGAGGATTCACCCCTCCACTTT.

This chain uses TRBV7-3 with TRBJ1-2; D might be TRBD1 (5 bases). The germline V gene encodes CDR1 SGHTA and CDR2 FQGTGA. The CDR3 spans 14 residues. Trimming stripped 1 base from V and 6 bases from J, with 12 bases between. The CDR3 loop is CASSLISGADGYTF. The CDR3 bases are TGTGCCAGCAGCTTAATATCTGGGGCCGATGGCTACACCTTC.

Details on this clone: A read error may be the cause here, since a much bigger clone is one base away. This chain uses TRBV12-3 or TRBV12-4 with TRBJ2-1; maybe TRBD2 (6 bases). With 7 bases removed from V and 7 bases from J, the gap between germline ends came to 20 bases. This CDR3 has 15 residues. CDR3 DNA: TGTGCCAGCACCCCTCGGGAGTGCCGCCGGAATGAGCAGTTCTTC. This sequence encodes CASTPRECRRNEQFF.

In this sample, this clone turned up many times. CDR3 in amino acids: CASSFGSTDTQYF. The DNA for the CDR3 is TGTGCCAGCAGCTTTGGGAGCACAGATACGCAGTATTTT. The rearrangement joins TRBV5-4 to TRBJ2-3; no clear D gene. From germline, CDR1 is SGHNT and CDR2 YYREEE (reference sequence). The CDR3 sequence is 13 residues long. V dropped 2 bases and J dropped 0 bases, with 4 bases sitting between them.

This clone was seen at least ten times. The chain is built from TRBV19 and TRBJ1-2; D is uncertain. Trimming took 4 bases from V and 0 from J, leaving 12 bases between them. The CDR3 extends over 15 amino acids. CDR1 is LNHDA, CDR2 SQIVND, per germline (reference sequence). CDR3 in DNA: TGTGCCAGTAGTAGGGCATGGAGTTCTAACTATGGCTACACCTTC. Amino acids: CASSRAWSSNYGYTF.

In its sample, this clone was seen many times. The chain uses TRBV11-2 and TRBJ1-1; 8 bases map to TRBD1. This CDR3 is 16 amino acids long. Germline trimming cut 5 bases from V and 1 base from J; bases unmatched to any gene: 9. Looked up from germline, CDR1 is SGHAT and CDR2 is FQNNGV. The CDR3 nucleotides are TGTGCCAGCAGCGGACGGACAGGGAGAGCGAACACTGAAGCTTTCTTT. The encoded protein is CASSGRTGRANTEAFF.

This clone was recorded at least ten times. Here the CDR3 DNA reads TGCAGTGCCTACCCCTTAGCGAAGAGGAGCTCCTACGAGCAGTACTTC. Its translation: CSAYPLAKRSSYEQYF. The rearrangement links TRBV20-1 to TRBJ2-7, with D perhaps matching TRBD2 (5 bases). CDR1 is DFQATT and CDR2 is SNEGSKA in the germline V gene (reference sequence). Trimming took off 6 bases at V and 0 bases at J, with 21 bases between the two ends. This CDR3 region has 16 residues.

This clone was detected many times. The CDR3 region has the DNA TGTGCCAGCAGTTACAGCTGGGCAGGAGCGAACACCGGGGAGCTGTTTTTT. Protein product: CASSYSWAGANTGELFF. This chain links TRBV6-5 with TRBJ2-2; D gene unclear. CDR1 is MNHEY and CDR2 is SVGAGI in the germline V gene. The V and J ends lost 2 bases and 0 bases respectively, with 13 bases between them. The length of the CDR3 is 17 residues.

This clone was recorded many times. The CDR3 region is CATSDSGWVTDTQYF. The CDR3 coding sequence is TGTGCCACCAGTGATTCGGGCTGGGTAACAGATACGCAGTATTTT. The chain is built from TRBV24-1 and TRBJ2-3; D is ambiguous. Trimming removed 2 bases at V and 3 bases at J, with 11 bases between. Germline assignment: CDR1 KGHDR and CDR2 SFDVKD. The CDR3 is 15 residues long.

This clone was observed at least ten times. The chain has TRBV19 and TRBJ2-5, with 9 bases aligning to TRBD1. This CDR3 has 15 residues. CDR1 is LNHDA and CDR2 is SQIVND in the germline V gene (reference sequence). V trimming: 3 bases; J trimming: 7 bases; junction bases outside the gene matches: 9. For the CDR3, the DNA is TGTGCCAGTAGTATGGGGACAGGGAAATTAGTGACCCAGTACTTC. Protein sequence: CASSMGTGKLVTQYF.

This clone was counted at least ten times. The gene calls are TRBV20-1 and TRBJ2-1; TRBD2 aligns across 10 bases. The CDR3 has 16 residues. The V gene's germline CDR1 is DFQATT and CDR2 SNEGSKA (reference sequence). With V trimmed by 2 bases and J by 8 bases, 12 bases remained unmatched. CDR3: CSARPRRTSGDDEQFF. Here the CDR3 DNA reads TGCAGTGCTAGACCCCGGCGGACTAGCGGAGATGATGAGCAGTTCTTC.

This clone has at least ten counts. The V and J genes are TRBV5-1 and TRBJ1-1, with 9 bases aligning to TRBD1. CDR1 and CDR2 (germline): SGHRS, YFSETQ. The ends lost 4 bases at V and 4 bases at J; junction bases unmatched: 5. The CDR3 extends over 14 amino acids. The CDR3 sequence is CASSLGQGVTEAFF. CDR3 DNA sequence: TGCGCCAGCAGCCTGGGACAGGGAGTCACTGAAGCTTTCTTT.